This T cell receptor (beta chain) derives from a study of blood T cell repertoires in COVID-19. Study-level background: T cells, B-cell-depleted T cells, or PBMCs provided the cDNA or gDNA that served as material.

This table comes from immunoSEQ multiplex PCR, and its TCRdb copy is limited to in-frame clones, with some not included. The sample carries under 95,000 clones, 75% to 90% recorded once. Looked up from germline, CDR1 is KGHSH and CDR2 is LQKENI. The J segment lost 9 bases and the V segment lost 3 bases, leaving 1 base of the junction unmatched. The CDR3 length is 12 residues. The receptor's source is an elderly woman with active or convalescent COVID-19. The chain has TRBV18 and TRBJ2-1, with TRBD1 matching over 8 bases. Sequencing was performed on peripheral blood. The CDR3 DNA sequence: TGTGCCAGCTCACCCACAGGGGGTGAGCAGTTCTTC. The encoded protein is CASSPTGGEQFF.